The 9 T cell receptor beta chains below all came from one sample that was sequenced in a study of ipilimumab plus nivolumab after autologous stem cell transplantation. The method was immunoSEQ multiplex PCR; TCRdb's version includes in-frame clones alone and lacks a portion of them. This sample has roughly 20,000 clones, with more than 60% found just once. The source was PBMCs, collected in a trial of ipilimumab plus nivolumab as post-transplant consolidation. The receptors come from a male donor with diffuse large B-cell lymphoma.

The chain joins TRBV18 to TRBJ1-4, with a tentative D call TRBD1 (5 bases). CDR1 KGHSH and CDR2 LQKENI come from the germline V gene. This CDR3 comprises 14 residues. V shed 4 bases and J shed 2 bases, with 8 bases lying between them. CDR3 sequence (DNA): TGTGCCAGCTCACTGGGACTCACTAATGAAAAACTGTTTTTT. It encodes CASSLGLTNEKLFF.

This clone was detected only a few times. The chain is built from TRBV6-5 and TRBJ1-2; no clear D. Germline values: CDR1 MNHEY, CDR2 SVGAGI. V dropped 7 bases and J dropped 8 bases, with 20 bases sitting between them. This CDR3 has 14 amino acids. The CDR3 spells CASTKVGSAGGYTF. The CDR3 nucleotides are TGTGCCAGCACCAAAGTGGGATCCGCGGGAGGCTACACCTTC.

The V and J genes are TRBV9 and TRBJ1-4; D is undetermined. The germline V gene has CDR1 SGDLS and CDR2 YYNGEE. V lost 4 bases, J lost 10 bases, and 14 bases lay in between. The CDR3 runs to 13 residues. This CDR3 reads CASSPRTQGKLFF. CDR3 coding DNA: TGTGCCAGCAGCCCCCGCACACAAGGAAAACTGTTTTTT.

V gene TRBV27 combines with J gene TRBJ2-7, with 7 positions matching TRBD1. CDR1 is MNHEY and CDR2 is SMNVEV in the germline V gene (reference sequence). The ends lost 4 bases at V and 0 bases at J; junction bases unmatched: 6. CDR3 length equals 15 residues. CDR3 DNA: TGTGCCAGCAGTTCCGGGACAGCAGTCTCCTACGAGCAGTACTTC. Its protein is CASSSGTAVSYEQYF.

The CDR3 region is CASSRGQEYSYEQYF. DNA for the CDR3: TGTGCCAGCAGCCGGGGACAGGAATACTCCTACGAGCAGTACTTC. The V gene is TRBV14, the J gene TRBJ2-7; 8 bases are a match to TRBD1. The length of the CDR3 is 15 residues. With 4 bases clipped from V and 0 bases from J, the junction kept 5 bases outside the gene matches. Germline loops: CDR1 SGHDN, CDR2 FVKESK. Together with reference TRBV14 and TRBJ2-7, the CDR3 gives the full variable domain: EAGVTQFPSHSVIEKGQTVTLRCDPISGHDNLYWYRRVMGKEIKFLLHFVKESKQDESGMPNNRFLAERTGGTYSTLKVQPAELEDSGVYFCASSRGQEYSYEQYFGPGTRLTVT.

V usage is TRBV11-1 and J usage is TRBJ1-5; D gene unclear. V lost 5 bases and J lost 4, with 9 bases in between. The CDR3 covers 13 residues. Germline V gene sequence: CDR1 SGHAT, CDR2 FQDESV (reference sequence). The CDR3 DNA follows: TGTGCCAGCAGCCCCGGACGGAATCAGCCCCAGCATTTT. Amino acids: CASSPGRNQPQHF.

Comment on this clone: The sample holds other DNA sequences that translate to the same CDR3. This rearrangement joins TRBV5-6 to TRBJ1-5, with D hard to call. Trimming took off 4 bases at V and 1 base at J, with 9 bases between the two ends. There are 14 residues in the CDR3. Per germline, CDR1 SGHDT and CDR2 YYEEEE. CDR3 sequence: CASSLGQSNQPQHF. The CDR3 coding sequence is TGTGCCAGCAGCCTAGGGCAGAGCAATCAGCCCCAGCATTTT.

The chain has TRBV19 and TRBJ2-3; TRBD1 matches at 8 bases. The CDR3 covers 14 residues. Germline CDR1 is LNHDA and CDR2 is SQIVND (reference sequence). The V gene end was trimmed by 3 bases and the J gene end by 6 bases; junction bases not matched to a gene: 5. Here the CDR3 reads CASSIDRGGDTQYF. The CDR3 bases are TGTGCCAGTAGTATCGACAGGGGAGGCGATACGCAGTATTTT.

The chain joins TRBV2 to TRBJ2-3; D tentatively fits TRBD1 or TRBD2 (5 bases each). The CDR3 contains 16 residues. Trimming left V 7 bases short and J 2 bases short, with 19 bases between. Germline CDR1 reads SNHLY; CDR2 reads FYNNEI. The CDR3: CASTLEGRRNTDTQYF. The DNA of the CDR3 is TGTGCCAGCACCCTAGAGGGACGAAGGAACACAGATACGCAGTATTTT.